The 14 T cell receptor beta chains presented below share a single source sample, sequenced in a study of blood T cell repertoires in COVID-19. Profiled with immunoSEQ multiplex PCR; TCRdb holds only in-frame clones, not every one. The data hold about 410,000 clones, with 86% observed a single time. The sample taken for sequencing was peripheral blood. The receptor source for this set is a woman younger than 45 with active or convalescent COVID-19.

The chain recombines TRBV27 with TRBJ1-6; 7 bases are a match to TRBD1. Per germline, CDR1 MNHEY and CDR2 SMNVEV (reference sequence). Germline trimming cut 2 bases from V and 6 bases from J; bases unmatched to any gene: 7. The CDR3 extends over 16 amino acids. The CDR3: CASSLTQGPINSPLHF. The CDR3 region has the DNA TGTGCCAGCAGTTTAACACAGGGGCCGATTAATTCACCCCTCCACTTT.

The chain combines TRBV2 with TRBJ1-4, with a possible D match to TRBD1 (5 bases). Germline assignment: CDR1 SNHLY and CDR2 FYNNEI. The CDR3 is 18 residues long. Trimming pared 6 bases from V and 8 bases from J, leaving 28 bases between. The CDR3 nucleotides are TGTGCCAGCAGAGGCGGGACTTCTAGTGGCAACGCCAGGGAAAAACTGTTTTTT. It yields the protein CASRGGTSSGNAREKLFF.

The rearrangement uses TRBV2 and TRBJ1-1, with TRBD1 matching 7 bases. The CDR3 loop spans 16 amino acids. J gave up 4 bases and V 5 bases, and 13 bases lay outside the gene matches. The V gene's germline CDR1 is SNHLY and CDR2 FYNNEI. CDR3 residues: CASSFVAGTASTEAFF. The DNA for the CDR3 is TGTGCCAGCAGTTTTGTAGCCGGGACAGCCTCCACTGAAGCTTTCTTT.

CDR3 sequence: CASSFQGGKANEKLFF. The CDR3 nucleotides read TGTGCCAGCAGCTTTCAGGGAGGGAAGGCTAATGAAAAACTGTTTTTT. The chain has TRBV5-8 and TRBJ1-4, with D maybe TRBD1 (5 bases). With 2 bases removed from V and 3 bases from J, the gap between germline ends came to 14 bases. Germline-derived CDR1 and CDR2 are SGHTS and YDEGEE. CDR3 size: 16 residues.

This chain uses TRBV5-4 with TRBJ2-2, with TRBD1 matching over 11 bases. CDR1 is SGHNT and CDR2 is YYREEE in the germline V gene (reference sequence). The CDR3 runs 16 residues. Trimming took 4 bases from V and 6 from J; bases not matched to a gene: 8. This chain's CDR3 is CASSLLGTGGPGELFF. The CDR3 DNA is TGTGCCAGCAGCCTACTCGGGACAGGGGGACCCGGGGAGCTGTTTTTT.

This clone occurred once. The V and J genes are TRBV2 and TRBJ1-1; D remains unclear. Germline lookup yields CDR1 SNHLY and CDR2 FYNNEI. The V end lost 3 bases, the J end lost 0 bases, and 8 bases lay between the germline ends. The CDR3 loop spans 14 amino acids. The CDR3 DNA sequence: TGTGCCAGCAGTGATCCGGGTATGAACACTGAAGCTTTCTTT. Translated, it gives CASSDPGMNTEAFF.

The chain employs TRBV7-9 and TRBJ2-7; TRBD1 might be the D (5 bases). Germline V lookup: CDR1 SEHNR, CDR2 FQNEAQ (reference sequence). The CDR3 extends over 15 amino acids. Between the trimmed V and J ends, which lost 2 bases and 3 bases, there was a span of 14 bases. CDR3 nucleotides: TGTGCCAGCAGCTTATCTGGGGCCAGGGTCTACGAGCAGTACTTC. This codes for CASSLSGARVYEQYF.

J is TRBJ1-2 and V is TRBV6-5; TRBD1 matches at 9 bases. CDR1 and CDR2 from the germline V gene are MNHEY and SVGAGI. The V and J ends lost 5 bases and 4 bases, in that order; junction bases with no gene match: 5. CDR3 length: 14 amino acids. The CDR3 DNA reads as TGTGCCAGCAGTCCGGACAGGGGTATCTATGGCTACACCTTC. This gives the protein CASSPDRGIYGYTF.

In its sample, this clone was seen once. The J gene is TRBJ1-1, the V gene TRBV5-8; D uncertain. This CDR3 region has 15 residues. Germline CDR1 is SGHTS and CDR2 is YDEGEE. V was pared by 4 bases and J by 1 base, with 14 bases between. CDR3 sequence reads: CASSLPKRTNTEAFF. The CDR3 DNA follows: TGTGCCAGCAGCCTGCCGAAGAGAACGAACACTGAAGCTTTCTTT.

The J gene is TRBJ2-1, the V gene TRBV9; 13 bases align to TRBD2. V was pared by 0 bases and J by 5 bases, with 2 bases of the junction left unmatched. Germline lookup yields CDR1 SGDLS and CDR2 YYNGEE. The CDR3 has 16 amino acids. The CDR3 nucleotides are TGTGCCAGCAGCGTAGTGGGACTAGCGGGGCACAATGAGCAGTTCTTC. Translated: CASSVVGLAGHNEQFF.

The chain joins TRBV19 to TRBJ2-2; 7 positions match TRBD1. The CDR3 is 13 residues long. In germline, CDR1 is LNHDA, CDR2 SQIVND (reference sequence). Trimming cost V 5 bases and J 9 bases; bases outside gene matches: 6. Written as DNA, the CDR3 is TGTGCCAGTAGTCTTGACAGGGCCAGGGAGCTGTTTTTT. This codes for CASSLDRARELFF.

The chain combines TRBV27 with TRBJ2-1; 8 nucleotides match TRBD2. Germline V gene lookup returns CDR1 MNHEY and CDR2 SMNVEV (reference sequence). The CDR3 runs to 14 residues. Germline trimming cut 1 base from V and 6 bases from J; bases unmatched to any gene: 2. CDR3 residues: CASSLLAGSNEQFF. The CDR3 nucleotides are TGTGCCAGCAGTTTATTAGCGGGGAGCAATGAGCAGTTCTTC.

The CDR3 region has the DNA TGTGCCATCAGTGTTGAGAAGGGGGTTAGCTCCTACAATGAGCAGTTCTTC. Its protein product is CAISVEKGVSSYNEQFF. The rearrangement links TRBV10-3 to TRBJ2-1; D is possibly TRBD1 (6 bases). Deletions cut 4 bases from V and 0 bases from J, with 16 bases between. This CDR3 is 17 amino acids long. CDR1 ENHRY and CDR2 SYGVKD come from the germline V gene.

The chain links TRBV6-5 to TRBJ2-3, with a weak D call TRBD2 (6 bases). V was cut by 1 base and J by 0 bases, with 8 bases left in between. The germline V gene has CDR1 MNHEY and CDR2 SVGAGI. This CDR3 has 15 residues. The CDR3 DNA is TGTGCCAGCAGTTACTTCGCGGGAAGCACAGATACGCAGTATTTT. Translation gives CASSYFAGSTDTQYF.